This is a list of T cell receptor beta chains from one sample in a study of blood T cell repertoires in COVID-19. Produced via immunoSEQ multiplex PCR; TCRdb's table is partial and in-frame only. The sample records over 200,000 clones, around 80% being singletons. The specimen sequenced was peripheral blood. The receptors derive from a human donor in a cohort sampled during active COVID-19. CDR3s include the opening cysteine and the closing phenylalanine or tryptophan. A D gene is named only where the DNA matches it firmly. Size tells how often a clone was seen (once, few, many) or the class of an expanded clone, and some rows leave it out.

d_call j_call v_call clone_size cdr3_nt cdr3_aa
TRBD1 TRBJ2-7 TRBV11-2 . TGTGCCAGCAGCTGGGGGACAGCCTACGAGCAGTACTTC CASSWGTAYEQYF
TRBD1 TRBJ1-5 TRBV19 . TGTGCCAGTACCAAGGTCCCGGGACAGGGGGCAATGAATCAGCCCCAGCATTTT CASTKVPGQGAMNQPQHF
. TRBJ2-7 TRBV28 . TGTGCCAGCAGTCCCCACCGGGACACCTTCTACGAGCAGTACTTC CASSPHRDTFYEQYF
TRBD1 TRBJ1-1 TRBV28 . TGTGCCAGCAGCCGGGGACAGGGAACTGAAGCTTTCTTT CASSRGQGTEAFF
TRBD1 TRBJ2-5 TRBV18 . TGTGCCAGCTCACCAACCGGGACAGGAGTTCAAGAGACCCAGTACTTC CASSPTGTGVQETQYF
. TRBJ2-7 TRBV5-6 . TGTGCCAGCAGCAGCTTAAGGGGGAACTCCTACGAGCAGTACTTC CASSSLRGNSYEQYF
. TRBJ2-3 TRBV6-1 . TGTGCCAGCAGTGCCGGATATCTACAGGGAAGGACAGATACGCAGTATTTT CASSAGYLQGRTDTQYF
TRBD2 TRBJ2-7 TRBV7-9 few TGTGCCAGCAGCTTAGGCTCCGGGACTAGCGGCTACGAGCAGTACTTC CASSLGSGTSGYEQYF
. TRBJ2-7 TRBV11-2 . TGTGCCAGCAGCTTAGCAGGGCCGTCCTACGAGCAGTACTTC CASSLAGPSYEQYF
. TRBJ2-7 TRBV4-3 many TGCGCCAGCAGCCAAGATAATCAGGCTTCCTACGAGCAGTACTTC CASSQDNQASYEQYF
TRBD1 TRBJ1-2 TRBV7-9 . TGTGCCAGCAGCTTGGGACAGGGAGGTGGCTACACCTTC CASSLGQGGGYTF
. TRBJ2-3 TRBV9 . TGTGCCAGCAGCGTCCTCATCGGAGCGGGAGATACGCAGTATTTT CASSVLIGAGDTQYF
TRBD1 TRBJ1-5 TRBV5-6 . TGTGCCAGCAGCTTGGAGGGACAGGGCACTCAGCCCCAGCATTTT CASSLEGQGTQPQHF
. TRBJ2-6 TRBV6-5 . TGTGCCAGCAGCCCCCAGGGCGGTGGGGCCAACGTCCTGACTTTC CASSPQGGGANVLTF
. TRBJ2-7 TRBV29-1 . TGCAGCGTTGAAAGGAGAAACGAGCAGTACTTC CSVERRNEQYF
TRBD2 TRBJ2-1 TRBV6-5 . TGTGCCAGCAGTTACGGGACTAGCGGGTACAATGAGCAGTTCTTC CASSYGTSGYNEQFF
TRBD1 TRBJ1-1 TRBV28 many TGTGCCAGCAGGCCAGGACAGGTGAACACTGAAGCTTTCTTT CASRPGQVNTEAFF
TRBD2 TRBJ2-3 TRBV6-2/TRBV6-3 . TGTGCCAGCAGTTACGAAGTGGTAGCGGGGCCGAGCACAGATACGCAGTATTTT CASSYEVVAGPSTDTQYF
. TRBJ2-2 TRBV7-2 . TGTGCCAGCAGCTTAACTCAGGCGAACACCGGGGAGCTGTTTTTT CASSLTQANTGELFF
TRBD2 TRBJ2-1 TRBV7-3 . TGTGCCAGCAGCTTAACGGGACTAGCGGGAGATGAGCAGTTCTTC CASSLTGLAGDEQFF
TRBD2 TRBJ2-7 TRBV6-2/TRBV6-3 . TGTGCCAGCAGTTCAACGAGGTTCGGGACTAGCGGTTTCGGGCAGTACTTC CASSSTRFGTSGFGQYF
. TRBJ2-5 TRBV27 . TGTGCCAGCAGTTTGTGGGGTTCCGGGGAAGAGACCCAGTACTTC CASSLWGSGEETQYF
. TRBJ2-3 TRBV9 . TGTGCCAGCAGCGTAGGCGGGAGCACAGATACGCAGTATTTT CASSVGGSTDTQYF
. TRBJ1-1 TRBV4-2 . TGTGCCAGCAGCCAAGGGCAGGGAGGTGTCACTGAAGCTTTCTTT CASSQGQGGVTEAFF
. TRBJ1-2 TRBV19 few TGTGCCAGTAGTACTCCACACCGTTCTAACTATGGCTACACCTTC CASSTPHRSNYGYTF
. TRBJ2-7 TRBV28 . TGTGCCAGCAGCCCATCAGGGGTACCCTCCTACGAGCAGTACTTC CASSPSGVPSYEQYF
. TRBJ1-2 TRBV12-3/TRBV12-4 once TGTGCCAGCAGTTGGTTCAGGGTTTACGGCTACACCTTC CASSWFRVYGYTF
. TRBJ1-6 TRBV15 . TGTGCCACCAGCAGAGAGCAGAACTATAATTCACCCCTCCACTTT CATSREQNYNSPLHF
. TRBJ1-2 TRBV28 . TGTGCCAGCAGGGACGACAGCTATGGCTACACCTTC CASRDDSYGYTF
. TRBJ1-6 TRBV2 . TGTGCCAGCAGTGTCCGGGTCCTGAATTCACCCCTCCACTTT CASSVRVLNSPLHF
TRBD1 TRBJ1-1 TRBV4-1 . TGCGCCAGCACCTTCCGAACAGGGGAGTCTGGTGAAGCTTTCTTT CASTFRTGESGEAFF
. TRBJ1-5 TRBV3-1/TRBV3-2 . TGTGCCAGCAGCCAAGCAGGGGCCGGTCAGCCCCAGCATTTT CASSQAGAGQPQHF
. TRBJ1-1 TRBV29-1 . TGCAGCGTTACAGGTGCCTCTAACACTGAAGCTTTCTTT CSVTGASNTEAFF
TRBD2 TRBJ2-7 TRBV5-1 . TGCGCCAGCAGCTCCACCGGGACTAGCTCCTACGAGCAGTACTTC CASSSTGTSSYEQYF
TRBD1 TRBJ2-5 TRBV27 . TGTGCCAGCAGTTTATACCCGGTTAGACAGGGGACGGAGACCCAGTACTTC CASSLYPVRQGTETQYF
TRBD1 TRBJ1-6 TRBV9 many TGTGCCAGCAGCGTAGGTGAGACAGGGGCCTATAATTCACCCCTCCACTTT CASSVGETGAYNSPLHF
TRBD2 TRBJ2-5 TRBV4-2 . TGTGCCAGCAGCCCCCCCCGGACTAGCGGGAGGGGGACCCAGTACTTC CASSPPRTSGRGTQYF
. TRBJ2-1 TRBV5-5 . TGTGCCAGCAGCTTAGGCCTAGCAGTCTACAATGAGCAGTTCTTC CASSLGLAVYNEQFF
TRBD1 TRBJ2-1 TRBV5-1 . TGCGCCAGCAGAGGGACAGGGACGGTTGAGCAGTTCTTC CASRGTGTVEQFF
TRBD1 TRBJ1-5 TRBV7-8 . TGTGCCAGCAGCCTGAATGGACAGGAGATCAATCAGCCCCAGCATTTT CASSLNGQEINQPQHF
TRBD2 TRBJ2-7 TRBV5-4 . TGTGCCAGCAGCTTAGGTAGCGGGAGGGACGAGCAGTACTTC CASSLGSGRDEQYF
. TRBJ2-7 TRBV28 . TGTGCCAGCAGTTTAGTACGCCTGGGGCAGGGGGGCTACGAGCAGTACTTC CASSLVRLGQGGYEQYF
TRBD1 TRBJ2-1 TRBV30 . TGTGCCTGGCTATCCCGGACAGGGCAGACCGTCTTC CAWLSRTGQTVF
TRBD2 TRBJ2-7 TRBV5-6 . TGTGCCAGCAGCTTAGGGGCGGGAGGACCCTACGAGCAGTACTTC CASSLGAGGPYEQYF
TRBD2 TRBJ2-1 TRBV27 . TGTGCCAGCAGTTTTGCGGGAGGGATCTACTACAATGAGCAGTTCTTC CASSFAGGIYYNEQFF
. TRBJ2-7 TRBV27 . TGTGCCAGCAGTAGTTCCTTAAGTCAGGTGTTCTACGAGCAGTACTTC CASSSSLSQVFYEQYF
TRBD1 TRBJ1-2 TRBV28 . TGTGCCAGCAGCACTGACAGGGGCCGTGGCTACACCTTC CASSTDRGRGYTF
. TRBJ1-1 TRBV23-1 . TGCGCCAGCAGTCAATCGAGACAGAACTACTTACGAATCATGAACACTGAAGCTTTCTTT CASSQSRQNYLRIMNTEAFF
TRBD1 TRBJ1-1 TRBV3-1/TRBV3-2 . TGTGCCAGCAGCTTGACAGGGATGAACACTGAAGCTTTCTTT CASSLTGMNTEAFF
. TRBJ1-3 TRBV9 . TGTGCCAGCAGCGTACAGTCCTCTGGAAACACCATATATTTT CASSVQSSGNTIYF
TRBD1 TRBJ2-7 TRBV11-2 . TGTGCCAGCAGCACCAGGCCCTCAGGGGGCAGACTTTGTGAGCAGTACTTC CASSTRPSGGRLCEQYF
TRBD1 TRBJ1-6 TRBV19 once TGTGCCAGTAGTACTGGGACAGAGTATAATTCACCCCTCCACTTT CASSTGTEYNSPLHF
. TRBJ1-2 TRBV11-1 . TGTGCCAGCAGCCCGGGGATTTTTAACTATGGCTACACCTTC CASSPGIFNYGYTF
TRBD2 TRBJ2-3 TRBV27 . TGTGCCAGCAGCAATGGACTAGCGCCCAGCACAGATACGCAGTATTTT CASSNGLAPSTDTQYF
. TRBJ2-7 TRBV7-9 . TGTGCCAGCAGCCCCCCCTGGACTGGCTACGAGCAGTACTTC CASSPPWTGYEQYF
. TRBJ2-7 TRBV1 once TGCACCAGCAGCCCGAAGAGGGGGGAGGGCAAGGACGAGCAGTACTTC CTSSPKRGEGKDEQYF
. TRBJ2-7 TRBV9 . TGTGCCAGCAGCGTAGATGGAGGGTTTTACGAGCAGTACTTC CASSVDGGFYEQYF
. TRBJ2-5 TRBV4-1 . TGCGCCAGCAGCCAGATCCAGACAGGCGGACGAGAGACCCAGTACTTC CASSQIQTGGRETQYF